These 15 T cell receptor beta chains share one sample of origin, sequenced in a study of cytomegalovirus exposure and HLA in healthy donors. Primers included in the PCR were 60 Vbeta and 13 Jbeta primers. The table came from immunoSEQ multiplex PCR; TCRdb's copy has only in-frame clones and leaves some out. This sample has 130,000 to 150,000 clones, with about 76% found just once. The sample consisted of PBMCs. The receptor source for this set is a female donor in good health and CMV-seronegative.

Only one count was recorded for this clone. The genes are TRBV23-1 and TRBJ1-2; 11 bases agree with TRBD1. TRBV23-1 is an open reading frame whose function is uncertain. V lost 4 bases to trimming and J lost 4 bases; unmatched junction nucleotides: 11. The CDR3 has 17 amino acids. In DNA, the CDR3 is TGCGCCAGCAGTCCGTCCCGGGACAGGGGGTCGGGCTATGGCTACACCTTC. Translating gives CASSPSRDRGSGYGYTF.

Written as DNA, the CDR3 is TGTGCCAGCGGGACAGGGGAGGGAAAGACCCAGTACTTC. Its protein is CASGTGEGKTQYF. This chain connects TRBV19 to TRBJ2-5; 10 bases agree with TRBD1. CDR1 and CDR2 from the germline V gene are LNHDA and SQIVND (reference sequence). The CDR3 runs to 13 residues. The junction had 7 bases not matched to a gene; V was cut back by 9 bases and J by 6 bases.

The chain recombines TRBV19 with TRBJ2-7; D is ambiguous. From germline, CDR1 is LNHDA and CDR2 SQIVND (reference sequence). V lost 4 bases, J lost 3 bases, and 13 bases lay in between. The CDR3 spans 14 residues. Here the CDR3 DNA reads TGTGCCAGTAGTAGAGCCGAACAGTACTACGAGCAGTACTTC. Its protein product is CASSRAEQYYEQYF.

The chain recombines TRBV2 with TRBJ2-3; 7 bases are a match to TRBD1. From germline, CDR1 is SNHLY and CDR2 FYNNEI. The junction had 9 bases not matched to a gene; V was cut back by 10 bases and J by 2 bases. The CDR3 loop spans 14 amino acids. The CDR3 nucleotides read TGTGCCACGTCGAAAGACAGGGCCACAGATACGCAGTATTTT. Its protein is CATSKDRATDTQYF.

This rearrangement joins TRBV11-2 to TRBJ1-3; unclear D gene. Trimming took off 4 bases at V and 4 bases at J, with 14 bases between the two ends. The CDR3 spans 15 residues. Germline CDR1 is SGHAT and CDR2 is FQNNGV. The DNA of the CDR3 is TGTGCCAGCAGCTCAGGACTCTGGGAAGGAAACACCATATATTTT. Its translation: CASSSGLWEGNTIYF.

The CDR3 spells CASSPNPPGGGYEQYF. In DNA, the CDR3 is TGTGCCAGCAGCCCTAACCCACCGGGGGGGGGCTACGAGCAGTACTTC. This chain links TRBV2 with TRBJ2-7; 8 bases map to TRBD2. The CDR3 is 16 residues long. The germline CDR1 and CDR2 sequences are SNHLY and FYNNEI. The J segment lost 3 bases and the V segment lost 6 bases, leaving 13 bases of the junction unmatched.

A few counts support this clone. This chain connects TRBV4-1 to TRBJ1-1; D not resolved. Trimming removed 1 base at V and 0 bases at J, with 9 bases between. Germline V gene sequence: CDR1 MGHRA, CDR2 YSYEKL. CDR3 size: 15 residues. Written as DNA, the CDR3 is TGCGCCAGCAGCCAAGCCGAGGCGCTGAACACTGAAGCTTTCTTT. This sequence encodes CASSQAEALNTEAFF.

The chain recombines TRBV27 with TRBJ1-1, with 7 bases aligning to TRBD1. Trimming cost V 3 bases and J 4 bases; bases outside gene matches: 5. Per the germline V gene, CDR1 is MNHEY and CDR2 is SMNVEV (reference sequence). CDR3 length equals 14 residues. CDR3 sequence: CASSFKTGSTEAFF. The CDR3 DNA reads as TGTGCCAGCAGTTTCAAGACAGGGTCCACTGAAGCTTTCTTT.

The chain carries TRBV5-1 and TRBJ2-1; the match to TRBD2 covers 12 bases. With 6 bases clipped from V and 7 bases from J, the junction kept 8 bases outside the gene matches. Germline CDR1 is SGHRS and CDR2 is YFSETQ. The length of the CDR3 is 15 residues. The CDR3: CASTASGGAANEQFF. CDR3 DNA sequence: TGCGCCAGCACGGCTAGCGGGGGGGCCGCAAATGAGCAGTTCTTC.

This clone has a handful of counts. As DNA, the CDR3 is TGCGCCAGCAGCCAAGATAGGCCTAGCGGGTACTACGAGCAGTACTTC. Translation: CASSQDRPSGYYEQYF. J is TRBJ2-7 and V is TRBV4-3; 8 bases line up with TRBD2. CDR1 is LGHNA, CDR2 YSLEER, per germline. This CDR3 spans 16 amino acids. The trim removed 0 bases at V and 3 bases at J, leaving 7 bases unmatched.

The chain joins TRBV9 to TRBJ2-2; 13 nucleotides align to TRBD2. Looked up from germline, CDR1 is SGDLS and CDR2 is YYNGEE. V shed 4 bases and J 7 bases; nucleotides not matched to a gene: 10. CDR3 length: 17 residues. CDR3 sequence: CASSSPRTSGSGGELFF. CDR3 bases: TGTGCCAGCAGCTCCCCTCGGACTAGCGGGAGTGGCGGGGAGCTGTTTTTT.

The chain has TRBV27 and TRBJ2-5; 7 bases are shared with TRBD2. Germline CDR1 is MNHEY and CDR2 is SMNVEV (reference sequence). The CDR3 length is 16 residues. V trimming: 8 bases; J trimming: 3 bases; junction bases outside the gene matches: 15. The CDR3 loop is CASSPGEGLGEETQYF. CDR3 nucleotide sequence: TGTGCCAGCTCCCCCGGGGAGGGTTTGGGGGAAGAGACCCAGTACTTC.

V is TRBV4-1 and J is TRBJ1-4; no firm D call. CDR1 and CDR2 (germline): MGHRA, YSYEKL. The CDR3 contains 14 residues. V gave up 4 bases and J gave up 4 bases, with 10 bases separating them. The CDR3 nucleotides read TGCGCCAGCAGCCCGCTTTTCAGTAATGAAAAACTGTTTTTT. It codes for CASSPLFSNEKLFF.

V and J are TRBV6-4 and TRBJ2-2; TRBD1 matches at 7 bases. The germline V gene encodes CDR1 MRHNA and CDR2 SNTAGT. The CDR3 loop spans 12 amino acids. V lost 6 bases to trimming and J lost 6 bases; unmatched junction nucleotides: 1. The CDR3 here is CASRQGAGELFF. DNA of the CDR3: TGTGCCAGCAGGCAGGGGGCCGGGGAGCTGTTTTTT.

There are a few counts of this clone. This chain joins TRBV5-4 and TRBJ2-7; D is possibly TRBD1 (5 bases). The CDR3 spans 15 residues. Trimming cost V 2 bases and J 0 bases, with 12 bases left between them. In germline, CDR1 is SGHNT, CDR2 YYREEE (reference sequence). CDR3: CASSFRGEFSYEQYF. The CDR3 coding sequence is TGTGCCAGCAGCTTTAGGGGCGAGTTCTCCTACGAGCAGTACTTC.